A single sample gave rise to the 13 T cell receptor beta chains below, sequenced in a study of vaccination and CD4 T cells after COVID-19. The Oncomine TCR Beta short-read assay was what sequenced the DNA obtained from cultured CD4+ T cells. TCRdb itself ran the PCR reads through MiXCR, one entry per CDR3 protein. There are under 20,000 distinct CDR3 sequences in the sample; about 39% occur only once, and roughly 7% lies in the top ten. For these TCRs, the target antigens are not known. Described treatment: approximately nine-day PBMC culture with coronavirus spike peptide pools or control peptides (ViraFEST assay). This sample comprised CD4+ T cells from blood, cultured in vitro, obtained after SARS-CoV-2 vaccination. These receptors came from a human donor who had recovered from COVID-19.

The rearrangement joins TRBV2 to TRBJ1-2; D perhaps matches TRBD1 (6 bases). Germline V gives CDR1 SNHLY, CDR2 FYNNEI. Trimming removed 8 bases from V and 7 bases from J, with 14 bases in between. The CDR3 spans 12 residues. The CDR3, as DNA: TGTGCCAGCCGCTCAGGGGCGGCTGGCTACACCTTC. It specifies CASRSGAAGYTF.

The CDR3 DNA follows: TGTGCCAGCTCCCCGCGGACTAGCGGGAACAATGAGCAGTTCTTC. Its protein product is CASSPRTSGNNEQFF. The chain links TRBV25-1 to TRBJ2-1; TRBD2 matches 12 bases. This CDR3 has 15 residues. V gave up 8 bases and J gave up 5 bases; unmatched junction bases: 7. Germline CDR1 and CDR2: MGHDK and SYGVNS.

The V and J genes are TRBV15 and TRBJ1-4, with D possibly being TRBD1 (5 bases). The CDR3 runs 16 residues. Germline CDR1 is LNHNV and CDR2 is YYDKDF (reference sequence). V lost 1 base and J lost 1, with 10 bases in between. The CDR3, as DNA: TGTGCCACCAGCAGAGGGGGGGGGAGAACTAATGAAAAACTGTTTTTT. It is translated as CATSRGGGRTNEKLFF.

Note on this clonotype: The junction departs from germline at one end; a sequencing error may be responsible. This chain links TRBV6-1 with TRBJ1-1; the D gene is possibly TRBD1 (5 bases). Germline assignment: CDR1 MNHNS and CDR2 SASEGT. The CDR3 extends over 14 amino acids. The DNA for the CDR3 is TGTGCCATCAAAAACCCCGGAAAGGACACTGGAGCTTTCTTT. It specifies CAIKNPGKDTGAFF.

V is TRBV6-1 and J is TRBJ1-6; tentative D call: TRBD1 (5 bases). CDR1 MNHNS and CDR2 SASEGT come from the germline V gene. The CDR3 is 14 residues long. V was pared by 6 bases and J by 7 bases, with 13 bases between. The CDR3 protein is CASRAGPWNSPLHF. In nucleotides, the CDR3 is TGTGCCAGCAGGGCAGGGCCTTGGAATTCACCCCTCCACTTT.

V usage is TRBV28 and J usage is TRBJ2-1; 10 positions agree with TRBD1. The V gene's germline CDR1 is MDHEN and CDR2 SYDVKM. V lost 2 bases and J lost 9; bases outside the gene matches: 7. This CDR3 is built from 15 residues. The CDR3 DNA is TGTGCCAGCAGTTTAGGGACAGGGGATTACGGTGAGCAGTTCTTC. It yields the protein CASSLGTGDYGEQFF.

V and J are TRBV20-1 and TRBJ2-7; 11 bases fit TRBD2. The CDR3 length is 15 residues. V shed 5 bases and J 0 bases; nucleotides not matched to a gene: 6. Per the germline V gene, CDR1 is DFQATT and CDR2 is SNEGSKA (reference sequence). CDR3 region: CSAAMTSGVSYEQYF. CDR3 DNA: TGCAGTGCTGCCATGACTAGCGGGGTCTCCTACGAGCAGTACTTC.

The sample holds a few counts of this clonotype. J is TRBJ2-5 and V is TRBV7-7; D unresolved. Germline-derived CDR1 and CDR2 are SSHAT and FNYEAQ (reference sequence). The V end was cut by 2 bases, the J end by 4 bases, with 11 bases between. This CDR3 is built from 14 residues. This CDR3 is CASSLTFPPETQYF. CDR3 DNA sequence: TGTGCCAGCAGCTTAACCTTCCCCCCAGAGACCCAGTACTTC.

This clonotype was picked up a small number of times. The chain employs TRBV7-9 and TRBJ1-6, with D unresolved. This CDR3 comprises 14 residues. Trimming left V 10 bases short and J 8 bases short, with 18 bases between. From germline, CDR1 is SEHNR and CDR2 FQNEAQ (reference sequence). This CDR3 reads CATLPGISDSPLHF. CDR3 in DNA: TGTGCCACCCTCCCCGGGATCTCAGATTCACCCCTCCACTTT.

The chain uses TRBV12-3 or TRBV12-4 and TRBJ1-1, with D possibly being TRBD1 (5 bases). V lost 1 base, J lost 4 bases, and 10 bases lay in between. The CDR3 contains 14 residues. For the CDR3, the DNA is TGTGCCAGCAGTTTAGGCAGGGCCGGCACTGAAGCTTTCTTT. Translation: CASSLGRAGTEAFF.

The chain carries TRBV5-4 and TRBJ2-5; TRBD2 might be the D (5 bases). V lost 4 bases and J lost 2, with 15 bases in between. This CDR3 contains 15 residues. CDR1 is SGHNT, CDR2 YYREEE, per germline (reference sequence). CDR3 amino acids: CASSLRRDGQETQYF. The CDR3 DNA is TGTGCCAGCAGCCTACGCCGGGATGGACAAGAGACCCAGTACTTC.

This chain uses TRBV11-2 with TRBJ2-6; a possible D gene is TRBD2 (5 bases). CDR3 length: 15 residues. Germline-derived CDR1 and CDR2 are SGHAT and FQNNGV. Trimming took off 5 bases at V and 2 bases at J, with 10 bases between the two ends. CDR3 bases: TGTGCCAGCAGCAAGGAGGTTGCTGGGGCCAACGTCCTGACTTTC. It is translated as CASSKEVAGANVLTF. The full variable domain, completed using reference TRBV11-2 and TRBJ2-6, is EAGVAQSPRYKIIEKRQSVAFWCNPISGHATLYWYQQILGQGPKLLIQFQNNGVVDDSQLPKDRFSAERLKGVDSTLKIQPAKLEDSAVYLCASSKEVAGANVLTFGAGSRLTVL.

This chain uses TRBV7-2 with TRBJ1-1; D is unclear. Germline V CDR1 and CDR2: SGHTA, FQGNSA. V lost 1 base and J 0 bases, leaving 9 bases between the germline ends. This CDR3 has 15 amino acids. CDR3 in DNA: TGTGCCAGCAGCTTAGGAGCAGTAATGAACACTGAAGCTTTCTTT. Encoded protein: CASSLGAVMNTEAFF.